Listed below are T cell receptor beta chains from one sample, sequenced in a study of blood T cell repertoires in COVID-19. The repertoire was sequenced with immunoSEQ multiplex PCR; TCRdb's copy has only in-frame clones and lacks some. The sample consists of more than 85,000 clones, roughly four fifths of them appearing once. Sequencing was carried out using peripheral blood. Receptor source: a human donor in a cohort sampled during active COVID-19. Both conserved end residues are part of each CDR3. The order of the fields is D gene, J gene, clone size, V gene, CDR3 DNA, CDR3 protein. A D gene is named only where the DNA matches it firmly. Expanded clones are given a class, and other clones once, few, many or no size at all.

d_call: .
j_call: TRBJ2-7
clone_size: .
v_call: TRBV23-1
cdr3_nt: TGCGCCAGCAGTCGAGCATCCCTCTGGGCGTCTTTCGAGCAGTACTTC
cdr3_aa: CASSRASLWASFEQYF

d_call: .
j_call: TRBJ2-7
clone_size: .
v_call: TRBV9
cdr3_nt: TGTGCCAGCAGCTCCTACAGGGTAGGTCGGTACGAGCAGTACTTC
cdr3_aa: CASSSYRVGRYEQYF

d_call: .
j_call: TRBJ2-5
clone_size: few
v_call: TRBV6-5
cdr3_nt: TGTGCCAGCAGGATCCCATCAGGCGAGACCCAGTACTTC
cdr3_aa: CASRIPSGETQYF

d_call: .
j_call: TRBJ1-2
clone_size: .
v_call: TRBV10-3
cdr3_nt: TGTGCCATCAGTGAGTCAGGGGTCAGTTCCTATGGCTACACCTTC
cdr3_aa: CAISESGVSSYGYTF

d_call: TRBD1
j_call: TRBJ1-6
clone_size: .
v_call: TRBV7-2
cdr3_nt: TGTGCCAGCAGCTTAGCAGGACAGGGCCTTAATTCACCCCTCCACTTT
cdr3_aa: CASSLAGQGLNSPLHF

d_call: .
j_call: TRBJ1-2
clone_size: .
v_call: TRBV27
cdr3_nt: TGTGCCAGCCACCGGGGGGGAAGCTATGGCTACACCTTC
cdr3_aa: CASHRGGSYGYTF

d_call: TRBD2
j_call: TRBJ2-2
clone_size: .
v_call: TRBV27
cdr3_nt: TGTGCCAGCAGTCTTTCCTCGACTAGCGGGAGGGCCGGGGAGCTGTTTTTT
cdr3_aa: CASSLSSTSGRAGELFF

d_call: TRBD2
j_call: TRBJ2-1
clone_size: .
v_call: TRBV3-1/TRBV3-2
cdr3_nt: TGTGCCAGCAGCCCCTGGACTAGCGGGAGAAGTTCCTACAATGAGCAGTTCTTC
cdr3_aa: CASSPWTSGRSSYNEQFF

d_call: .
j_call: TRBJ1-3
clone_size: .
v_call: TRBV4-1
cdr3_nt: TGCGCCAGCAGCCAAGAGGACAGTCCCTCTGGAAACACCATATATTTT
cdr3_aa: CASSQEDSPSGNTIYF

d_call: .
j_call: TRBJ1-4
clone_size: .
v_call: TRBV2
cdr3_nt: TGTGCCAACGGGAAAGGGCCAGAAAAACTGTTTTTT
cdr3_aa: CANGKGPEKLFF

d_call: .
j_call: TRBJ1-1
clone_size: .
v_call: TRBV19
cdr3_nt: TGTGCCAGTAGTATAGACAGGGTGGCTGAAGCTTTCTTT
cdr3_aa: CASSIDRVAEAFF

d_call: .
j_call: TRBJ2-7
clone_size: .
v_call: TRBV10-3
cdr3_nt: TGTGCCATCAGCTATAACGGGAGCTCCTACGAGCAGTACTTC
cdr3_aa: CAISYNGSSYEQYF

d_call: .
j_call: TRBJ2-5
clone_size: .
v_call: TRBV28
cdr3_nt: TGTGCCAGCCAAGGACAGAGGGAGACCCAGTACTTC
cdr3_aa: CASQGQRETQYF

d_call: .
j_call: TRBJ1-5
clone_size: .
v_call: TRBV28
cdr3_nt: TGTGCCAGCAGTTCCGGGACGCGGGGTAATCAGCCCCAGCATTTT
cdr3_aa: CASSSGTRGNQPQHF

d_call: TRBD2
j_call: TRBJ2-1
clone_size: .
v_call: TRBV6-5
cdr3_nt: TGTGCCAGCAGTTGGACTAGCGAAAATTTATACAATGAGCAGTTCTTC
cdr3_aa: CASSWTSENLYNEQFF

d_call: .
j_call: TRBJ2-3
clone_size: .
v_call: TRBV2
cdr3_nt: TGTGCCAGCAGCATTACGGGACTCCCTTACACAGATACGCAGTATTTT
cdr3_aa: CASSITGLPYTDTQYF

d_call: .
j_call: TRBJ2-5
clone_size: .
v_call: TRBV5-1
cdr3_nt: TGCGCCAGCAGCTTGGGGCAGTCTCAAGAGACCCAGTACTTC
cdr3_aa: CASSLGQSQETQYF

d_call: .
j_call: TRBJ1-2
clone_size: .
v_call: TRBV29-1
cdr3_nt: TGCAGCGCACAGGAGACCGCTAACTATGGCTACACCTTC
cdr3_aa: CSAQETANYGYTF

d_call: .
j_call: TRBJ2-1
clone_size: .
v_call: TRBV5-1
cdr3_nt: TGCGCCAGCAGCTTTACCGGTACTAGCAGCAATGAGCAGTTCTTC
cdr3_aa: CASSFTGTSSNEQFF

d_call: .
j_call: TRBJ2-4
clone_size: .
v_call: TRBV6-5
cdr3_nt: TGTGCCAGCAGTCCTACAGGGAAGAGCATTCAGTACTTC
cdr3_aa: CASSPTGKSIQYF

d_call: .
j_call: TRBJ1-6
clone_size: .
v_call: TRBV9
cdr3_nt: TGTGCCAGCAGCCCCCAGTCAGGGTCGGGTTCACCCCTCCACTTT
cdr3_aa: CASSPQSGSGSPLHF

d_call: TRBD2
j_call: TRBJ2-1
clone_size: once
v_call: TRBV7-9
cdr3_nt: TGTGCCAGCACCCCGGAGAAGGCGGGAGCGGGCTATGAGCAGTTCTTC
cdr3_aa: CASTPEKAGAGYEQFF

d_call: TRBD1
j_call: TRBJ2-7
clone_size: .
v_call: TRBV11-2
cdr3_nt: TGTGCCAGCACCCGGACAGGGACCTACGAGCAGTACTTC
cdr3_aa: CASTRTGTYEQYF

d_call: .
j_call: TRBJ2-7
clone_size: .
v_call: TRBV5-1
cdr3_nt: TGCGCCAGCAGCTTGGTTACAGGGAGCTACGAGCAGTACTTC
cdr3_aa: CASSLVTGSYEQYF

d_call: TRBD2
j_call: TRBJ2-5
clone_size: .
v_call: TRBV10-1
cdr3_nt: TGCGCCAGCAGTGAAGTCCAGACTAGCGGAAAAGAGACCCAGTACTTC
cdr3_aa: CASSEVQTSGKETQYF

d_call: .
j_call: TRBJ2-5
clone_size: few
v_call: TRBV12-5
cdr3_nt: TGTGCTAGTGGTTTGACGGAGGAGACCCAGTACTTC
cdr3_aa: CASGLTEETQYF

d_call: TRBD1
j_call: TRBJ1-2
clone_size: .
v_call: TRBV4-3
cdr3_nt: TGCGCCAGCAGCCCTAGTTCGGGACAGATGTATGGCTACACCTTC
cdr3_aa: CASSPSSGQMYGYTF

d_call: .
j_call: TRBJ1-1
clone_size: .
v_call: TRBV5-5
cdr3_nt: TGTGCCAGCAGCTTGGAAGGAGGGGCAAACACTGAAGCTTTCTTT
cdr3_aa: CASSLEGGANTEAFF

d_call: .
j_call: TRBJ2-1
clone_size: .
v_call: TRBV5-1
cdr3_nt: TGCGCCAGCAGCTTGGTAGATGCCAATGAGCAGTTCTTC
cdr3_aa: CASSLVDANEQFF

d_call: TRBD1
j_call: TRBJ1-4
clone_size: .
v_call: TRBV2
cdr3_nt: TGTGCCAGCAGGGCCTGGACAGGTGCTAATGAAAAACTGTTTTTT
cdr3_aa: CASRAWTGANEKLFF

d_call: .
j_call: TRBJ1-4
clone_size: .
v_call: TRBV2
cdr3_nt: TGTGCCAGCAGCGTAGACATTTCTACTAATGAAAAACTGTTTTTT
cdr3_aa: CASSVDISTNEKLFF

d_call: .
j_call: TRBJ1-2
clone_size: .
v_call: TRBV27
cdr3_nt: TGTGCCAGCAGTTTATGGGAGGGTGCGGGCTACACCTTC
cdr3_aa: CASSLWEGAGYTF

d_call: TRBD1
j_call: TRBJ2-3
clone_size: many
v_call: TRBV7-9
cdr3_nt: TGTGCCAGCACCCGGGACAGGGCTAACACAGATACGCAGTATTTT
cdr3_aa: CASTRDRANTDTQYF

d_call: .
j_call: TRBJ1-6
clone_size: .
v_call: TRBV12-2
cdr3_nt: TGTGCAAGTCGCGAAGACAGCCGGACAGGGCCCTATAATTCACCCCTCCACTTT
cdr3_aa: CASREDSRTGPYNSPLHF

d_call: TRBD2
j_call: TRBJ2-3
clone_size: .
v_call: TRBV3-1/TRBV3-2
cdr3_nt: TGTGCCAGCAGCCACACGAAACTAGCGGGGGGGGGCACAGATACGCAGTATTTT
cdr3_aa: CASSHTKLAGGGTDTQYF

d_call: TRBD1
j_call: TRBJ1-4
clone_size: once
v_call: TRBV28
cdr3_nt: TGTGCCAGCAAAACAGGGGGCGCGAAAGAAAAACTGTTTTTT
cdr3_aa: CASKTGGAKEKLFF

d_call: TRBD1
j_call: TRBJ1-2
clone_size: .
v_call: TRBV6-5
cdr3_nt: TGTGCCGCAGGGACTATCCTGACAGGGGCCTATGGCTACACCTTC
cdr3_aa: CAAGTILTGAYGYTF

d_call: .
j_call: TRBJ2-3
clone_size: .
v_call: TRBV10-2
cdr3_nt: TGCGCCAGCAGGGAGAGGGGCCCCACAGATACGCAGTATTTT
cdr3_aa: CASRERGPTDTQYF

d_call: TRBD2
j_call: TRBJ2-7
clone_size: .
v_call: TRBV7-2
cdr3_nt: TGTGCCAGCAGCTTAGGAAGCGGGGGGGCCAGTGAGCAGTACTTC
cdr3_aa: CASSLGSGGASEQYF

d_call: TRBD1
j_call: TRBJ1-2
clone_size: .
v_call: TRBV18
cdr3_nt: TGTGCCAGCTCACCACGGGGGACAGCTAACTATGGCTACACCTTC
cdr3_aa: CASSPRGTANYGYTF

d_call: TRBD2
j_call: TRBJ2-3
clone_size: .
v_call: TRBV24-1
cdr3_nt: TGTGCCACCAGTGATTTGCACGGGGGGTTACAGAGCACAGATACGCAGTATTTT
cdr3_aa: CATSDLHGGLQSTDTQYF

d_call: .
j_call: TRBJ1-1
clone_size: .
v_call: TRBV28
cdr3_nt: TGTGCCAGCAGTTCAGCGGGGGCAGGGTTAACTGAAGCTTTCTTT
cdr3_aa: CASSSAGAGLTEAFF

d_call: .
j_call: TRBJ2-1
clone_size: .
v_call: TRBV4-1
cdr3_nt: TGCGCCAGCAAAGGACATAGTGGCTACAATGAGCAGTTCTTC
cdr3_aa: CASKGHSGYNEQFF

d_call: .
j_call: TRBJ1-1
clone_size: .
v_call: TRBV5-1
cdr3_nt: TGCGCCAGCAGCTTAGCCCAGAACACTGAAGCTTTCTTT
cdr3_aa: CASSLAQNTEAFF

d_call: .
j_call: TRBJ1-6
clone_size: .
v_call: TRBV6-2/TRBV6-3
cdr3_nt: TGTGCCAGCAGTTCCCCGACCCGGGGGAGCAATTCACCCCTCCACTTT
cdr3_aa: CASSSPTRGSNSPLHF

d_call: TRBD2
j_call: TRBJ2-3
clone_size: .
v_call: TRBV5-6
cdr3_nt: TGTGCCAGCAGCCCCACGGACACGGGAGGACATACGCAGTATTTT
cdr3_aa: CASSPTDTGGHTQYF

d_call: TRBD1
j_call: TRBJ1-4
clone_size: .
v_call: TRBV19
cdr3_nt: TGTGCCAGTAGTCGGGACAGGCGGCATGCAACTAATGAAAAACTGTTTTTT
cdr3_aa: CASSRDRRHATNEKLFF